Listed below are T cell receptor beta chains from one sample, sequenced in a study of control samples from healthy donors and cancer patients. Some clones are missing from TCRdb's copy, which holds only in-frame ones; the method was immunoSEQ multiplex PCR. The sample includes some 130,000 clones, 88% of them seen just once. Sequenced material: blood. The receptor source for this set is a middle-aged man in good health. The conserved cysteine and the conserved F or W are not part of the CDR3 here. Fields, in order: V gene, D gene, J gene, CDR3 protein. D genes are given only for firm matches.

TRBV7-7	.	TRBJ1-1	ASSLTGDTEAF
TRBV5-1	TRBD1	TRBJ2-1	ASSSGQSYNEQF
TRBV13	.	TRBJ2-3	ASSPNRVDTQY
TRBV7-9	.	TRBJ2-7	ASSFSSYEQY
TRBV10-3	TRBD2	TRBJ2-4	AISESMTSGGAIAKNIQY
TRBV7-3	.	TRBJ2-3	ASSLGGLTDTQY
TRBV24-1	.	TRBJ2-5	ATSDSTTIGTQY
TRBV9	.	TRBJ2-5	ASQRTSQETQY
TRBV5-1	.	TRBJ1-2	ASSPHTSNYGYT
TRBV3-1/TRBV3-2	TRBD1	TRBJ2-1	ASSQSGQGHNEQF
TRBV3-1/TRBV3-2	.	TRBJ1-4	ASSHRKLF
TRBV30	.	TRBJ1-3	AWRTRVKPGNTIY
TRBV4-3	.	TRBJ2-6	ASSQAHATGANVLT
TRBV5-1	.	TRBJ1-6	ASSLRGLSVDSPLH
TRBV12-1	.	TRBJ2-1	ASSSWGGRYNEQF
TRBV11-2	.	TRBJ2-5	ASSLNRRQETQY
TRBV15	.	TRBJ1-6	ATSRDLGGAVPLH
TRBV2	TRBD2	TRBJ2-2	ASSSRLADGELF
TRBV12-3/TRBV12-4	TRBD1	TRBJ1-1	ASSRDSGLQAF
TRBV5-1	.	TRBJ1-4	ASSSDSHNEKLF
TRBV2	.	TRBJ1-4	ASSGGVRATNEKLF
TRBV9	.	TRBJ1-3	ASSQERPGNTIY
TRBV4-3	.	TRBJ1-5	ASSQVGVNQPQH
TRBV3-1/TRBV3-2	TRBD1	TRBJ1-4	ASSPRDRAGEKLF
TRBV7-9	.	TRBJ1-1	ASSLQGSNTEAF
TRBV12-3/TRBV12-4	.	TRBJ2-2	ASSLGMAGELF
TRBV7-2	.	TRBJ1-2	ASSSRPGINYGYT
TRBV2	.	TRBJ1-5	ASSEAARGDQPQH
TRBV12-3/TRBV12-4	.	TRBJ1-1	ASIETVNTEAF
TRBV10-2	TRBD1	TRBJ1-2	ASKGQGGYGYT
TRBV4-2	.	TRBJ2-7	ASSPTDKPSSYEQY
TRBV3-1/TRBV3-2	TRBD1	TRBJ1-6	ASSQITGGGSPLH
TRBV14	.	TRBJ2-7	ASSQETIGYEQY
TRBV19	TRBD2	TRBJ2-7	ASSIGLAGNYEQY
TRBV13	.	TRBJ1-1	ASTVGGRTEAF
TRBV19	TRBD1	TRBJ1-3	ASSEKVWDSGNTIY
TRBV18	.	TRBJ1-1	ASSPGASSTEAF
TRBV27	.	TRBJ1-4	ASKPGVGNEKLF
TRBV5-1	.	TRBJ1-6	ASSLLQGLDSPLH
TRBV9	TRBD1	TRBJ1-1	ASSGPGQGGGNTEAF
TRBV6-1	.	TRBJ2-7	ASSDRDDEQY
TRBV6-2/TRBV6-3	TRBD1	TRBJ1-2	ASSWGQRNYGYT
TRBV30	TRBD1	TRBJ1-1	AWEDRVFTEAF
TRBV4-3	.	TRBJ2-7	ASSHDLSGRIYEQY
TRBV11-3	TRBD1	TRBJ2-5	ASSPRTGGEFQETQY
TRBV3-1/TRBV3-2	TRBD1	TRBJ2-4	ASSLTWTGKNIQY
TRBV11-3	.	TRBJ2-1	ASSLEREQYYNEQF
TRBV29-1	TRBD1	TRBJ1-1	SVRDRGELEAF
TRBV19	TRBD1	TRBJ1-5	ASGGGWGNQPQH
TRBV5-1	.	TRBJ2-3	ASSGDTDTQY
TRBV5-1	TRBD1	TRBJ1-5	ASSLTGDGNQPQH
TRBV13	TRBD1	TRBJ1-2	ASSPGQGGGYGYT
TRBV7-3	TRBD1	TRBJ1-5	ASSPIITGTGLDQPQH
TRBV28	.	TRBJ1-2	ASSHAGAGGYT
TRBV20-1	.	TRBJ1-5	SAGQPQH